Sequencing of this TCR beta chain was carried out in a study of Graves' ophthalmopathy and Graves' hyperthyroidism. On the study more broadly: Ahead of any treatment, peripheral blood was obtained at the initial diagnosis.

Regarding the study as a whole: Detected in blood as well were most expanded thyroid clonotypes with frequency above 0.001.

Points on this clonotype: Its antigen remains unidentified.

TCR beta CDR3 amplification used RNA transcripts. First-round RT-PCR used HTBI primers; second-round multiplex PCR followed. Each CDR3 protein gets one entry after TCRdb re-called the multiplex PCR reads with MiXCR. The data show about 390,000 distinct CDR3 sequences, roughly 17% seen once. Germline CDR1 reads MGHRA; CDR2 reads YSYEKL. V lost 3 bases, J lost 0 bases, and 15 bases lay in between. The CDR3 sequence is 18 residues long. Exclusion criteria comprised other autoimmune diseases, uncontrolled infections, pregnancy or lactation in patients. As the starting material, roughly 9.8 ml of fresh peripheral blood yielded the PBMCs.

Input material: peripheral blood. The sequence was collected from an adult woman with stable Graves' hyperthyroidism. The chain employs TRBV4-1 and TRBJ2-6; D might be TRBD1 or TRBD2, each matching 5 bases. The CDR3 bases are TGCGCCAGCAGCCACCGCCCGGGACGGACCTCTGGGGCCAACGTCCTGACTTTC. Residues: CASSHRPGRTSGANVLTF.